Listed here are 11 T cell receptor beta chains from one sample, sequenced in a study of T-cell reconstitution after alpha-beta-depleted transplantation in children. Construction of the TCRbeta library involved unique molecular identifiers. MiXCR, run by TCRdb on the PCR reads, gives a single entry per CDR3 protein. The data contain about 640,000 distinct CDR3 sequences, approximately 17% of them singletons. Sequenced material: PBMCs from the stem cell graft donor, taken from the stem cell graft. Receptors were obtained from a human donor who donated a stem cell graft to a child with acute myeloid leukemia.

This chain joins TRBV20-1 and TRBJ2-3; perhaps D is TRBD1 or TRBD2 (7 bases each). The length of the CDR3 is 12 residues. Germline CDR1 DFQATT, CDR2 SNEGSKA (reference sequence). The CDR3 loop reads CTQGGGTDTQYF. CDR3 nucleotide sequence: TGCACCCAGGGGGGGGGCACAGATACGCAGTATTTT.

This clonotype has at least ten counts. The chain employs TRBV20-1 and TRBJ2-7, with D possibly called TRBD1 or TRBD2 (5 bases each). Germline lookup yields CDR1 DFQATT and CDR2 SNEGSKA (reference sequence). Trimming cost V 0 bases and J 0 bases, with 9 bases left between them. The CDR3 extends over 14 amino acids. The CDR3 region has the DNA TGCAGTGCTAGAGAGTGGGGGAGCTCCTACGAGCAGTACTTC. Translation gives CSAREWGSSYEQYF.

The chain uses TRBV20-1 and TRBJ1-6; D unclear. Deletions cut 1 base from V and 6 bases from J, with 19 bases between. Germline V gene sequence: CDR1 DFQATT, CDR2 SNEGSKA (reference sequence). This CDR3 has 17 amino acids. CDR3 protein: CSARAIEWSGLNSPLHF. In nucleotides, the CDR3 is TGCAGTGCTAGAGCCATCGAATGGTCGGGTCTTAATTCACCCCTCCACTTT.

The chain links TRBV28 to TRBJ2-1; 10 bases line up with TRBD1. V lost 6 bases to trimming and J lost 8 bases; unmatched junction nucleotides: 10. The germline V gene has CDR1 MDHEN and CDR2 SYDVKM. There are 15 residues in the CDR3. The CDR3 DNA reads as TGTGCCAGCAGCCAGACAGGGGGCGCAATCCATGAGCAGTTCTTC. As protein: CASSQTGGAIHEQFF. The entire variable domain, with the rest obtained from reference TRBV28 and TRBJ2-1, is as follows: DVKVTQSSRYLVKRTGEKVFLECVQDMDHENMFWYRQDPGLGLRLIYFSYDVKMKEKGDIPEGYSVSREKKERFSLILESASTNQTSMYLCASSQTGGAIHEQFFGPGTRLTVL.

In its sample, this clonotype was seen a few times. V is TRBV12-3 or TRBV12-4 and J is TRBJ1-5; no clear D gene. The ends were cut back, 1 base at V and 6 bases at J, with 10 bases in the middle. The CDR3 spans 14 residues. The CDR3 nucleotides are TGTGCCAGCAGTTTAGGCAGGAAAGTTCAGCCCCAGCATTTT. This gives the protein CASSLGRKVQPQHF.

This clonotype has at least ten counts. The chain employs TRBV6-1 and TRBJ2-1; TRBD2 is a possible D gene (6 bases). The CDR3 is 14 amino acids. Between the trimmed V and J ends, which lost 7 bases and 0 bases, there was a span of 10 bases. Germline V gives CDR1 MNHNS, CDR2 SASEGT. The CDR3 reads CASMGGSSYNEQFF. The CDR3 coding sequence is TGTGCCAGCATGGGGGGTAGCTCCTACAATGAGCAGTTCTTC.

This clonotype was counted between two and nine times. The chain is built from TRBV7-3 and TRBJ2-1; 7 positions agree with TRBD1. Germline V gene sequence: CDR1 SGHTA, CDR2 FQGTGA. The CDR3 totals 14 residues. After removal of 3 bases from V and 5 bases from J, the junction contained 4 bases not matched to a gene. The CDR3 loop reads CASSFTQGDNEQFF. In DNA, the CDR3 is TGTGCCAGCAGCTTCACGCAGGGGGACAATGAGCAGTTCTTC.

This clonotype was recorded at least ten times. V usage is TRBV12-3 or TRBV12-4 and J usage is TRBJ1-5; D uncertain. Trimming pared 6 bases from V and 1 base from J, leaving 10 bases between. This CDR3 is 14 amino acids long. The CDR3 nucleotides are TGTGCCAGCAGCCTGAGTGCGAGCAATCAGCCCCAGCATTTT. Its protein product is CASSLSASNQPQHF.

This clonotype has at least ten counts. The chain recombines TRBV10-1 with TRBJ2-3; no clear D gene. This CDR3 region has 16 residues. Deletions cut 8 bases from V and 2 bases from J, with 20 bases between. Germline CDR1 WNHNN, CDR2 SYGVQD (reference sequence). CDR3 loop: CASDRLGGTDTDTQYF. As DNA, the CDR3 is TGCGCCAGCGATCGGTTGGGCGGTACCGACACAGATACGCAGTATTTT.

This clonotype was detected a few times. The genes are TRBV6-2 or TRBV6-3 and TRBJ2-1; 11 bases agree with TRBD1. V lost 7 bases to trimming and J lost 5 bases; unmatched junction nucleotides: 7. The CDR3 is 15 amino acids. Germline lookup yields CDR1 MNHEY and CDR2 SVGEGT. CDR3 loop: CASTIGGQGDNEQFF. The CDR3 nucleotides are TGTGCCAGCACCATCGGGGGACAGGGGGACAATGAGCAGTTCTTC.

A remark on this clonotype: This may arise from a read error, as a much more abundant clone is one base away. The chain carries TRBV7-2 and TRBJ1-1; D is perhaps TRBD1 (5 bases). CDR1 and CDR2 from the germline V gene are SGHTA and FQGNSA. The CDR3 is 11 amino acids. CDR3 sequence: CVSSLDNEAFF. CDR3 DNA sequence: TGTGTCAGCAGCTTGGACAATGAAGCTTTCTTT.